Following are 15 T cell receptor beta chains from one sample sequenced in a study of blood T cell repertoires in COVID-19. Measured with immunoSEQ multiplex PCR; TCRdb has only the in-frame clones, and not every one. Among about 77,000 clones listed, more than 90% were seen once. Sequenced: peripheral blood. The receptors originated from a woman older than 75 with active or convalescent COVID-19.

The chain joins TRBV3-1 (or the pseudogene TRBV3-2) to TRBJ2-1; a possible D gene is TRBD2 (7 bases). Per germline, CDR1 LGHDT and CDR2 YNNKEL (reference sequence). The germline V and J ends were trimmed by 4 bases and 6 bases, with 19 bases remaining between them. CDR3 length: 16 amino acids. The CDR3 is CASSRGGVAVGNEQFF. The DNA of the CDR3 is TGTGCCAGCAGCCGGGGGGGCGTTGCGGTGGGCAATGAGCAGTTCTTC.

The sample holds one count of this clone. The chain recombines TRBV24-1 with TRBJ1-2, with 7 bases aligning to TRBD1. This CDR3 has 15 amino acids. Trimming at V came to 2 bases and at J to 4 bases, leaving 6 bases not matched to a gene. Per germline, CDR1 KGHDR and CDR2 SFDVKD. The CDR3 region has the DNA TGTGCCACCAGTGATTCCAGGGGGAGAGGCTATGGCTACACCTTC. It yields the protein CATSDSRGRGYGYTF.

The CDR3 nucleotides read TGCGCCAGCAGCTTGGCCGGGGGTGAGGGCGAGCAGTACTTC. Its protein product is CASSLAGGEGEQYF. V and J are TRBV5-1 and TRBJ2-7; D might be TRBD2 (6 bases). The CDR3 contains 14 residues. V lost 0 bases to trimming and J lost 6 bases, with 13 bases between them. Germline V gene lookup returns CDR1 SGHRS and CDR2 YFSETQ.

The chain recombines TRBV5-1 with TRBJ2-7; 10 bases agree with TRBD1. CDR1 is SGHRS, CDR2 YFSETQ, per germline. Unmatched junction bases numbered 8, after V lost 4 bases and J lost 1 base. The CDR3 consists of 16 residues. CDR3 amino acids: CASSRTTGGQSYEQYF. The DNA of the CDR3 is TGCGCCAGCAGCCGGACGACAGGGGGCCAGTCCTACGAGCAGTACTTC. The full variable domain, in which reference TRBV5-1 and TRBJ2-7 provide the parts outside the CDR3, is KAGVTQTPRYLIKTRGQQVTLSCSPISGHRSVSWYQQTPGQGLQFLFEYFSETQRNKGNFPGRFSGRQFSNSRSEMNVSTLELGDSALYLCASSRTTGGQSYEQYFGPGTRLTVT.

There are a few counts of this clone. The chain has TRBV6-5 and TRBJ1-6; D is perhaps TRBD1 (5 bases). Per the germline V gene, CDR1 is MNHEY and CDR2 is SVGAGI. V lost 4 bases and J lost 7, with 11 bases in between. The CDR3 is 14 amino acids. The CDR3 coding sequence is TGTGCCAGCAGTTCACCGACAGAGAATTCACCCCTCCACTTT. Its translation is CASSSPTENSPLHF.

V gene TRBV19 combines with J gene TRBJ1-5, with D uncertain. CDR1 is LNHDA, CDR2 SQIVND, per germline (reference sequence). The CDR3 covers 12 residues. V shed 6 bases and J shed 4 bases, with 7 bases lying between them. CDR3 sequence: CASRAGNQPQHF. The CDR3, as DNA: TGTGCCAGTAGAGCAGGAAATCAGCCCCAGCATTTT.

The chain joins TRBV6-5 to TRBJ2-5; 9 bases are a match to TRBD2. The germline V gene encodes CDR1 MNHEY and CDR2 SVGAGI. V dropped 3 bases and J dropped 1; count of bases not matched to a gene: 3. CDR3 length equals 15 residues. The CDR3 DNA reads TGTGCCAGCAGTTATCTAGCGGGGCTCCAAGAGACCCAGTACTTC. It yields the protein CASSYLAGLQETQYF.

This chain uses TRBV19 with TRBJ1-1; D is unclear. The CDR3 has 11 amino acids. Trimming stripped 7 bases from V and 1 base from J, with 4 bases between. CDR1 LNHDA and CDR2 SQIVND come from the germline V gene (reference sequence). The CDR3 sequence: CASIANTEAFF. In DNA form, the CDR3 reads TGTGCCAGTATAGCGAACACTGAAGCTTTCTTT.

This rearrangement joins TRBV4-2 to TRBJ1-1; 8 nucleotides match TRBD1. This CDR3 is 15 amino acids long. The germline V gene has CDR1 LGHNA and CDR2 YNFKEQ. Trimming at V came to 4 bases and at J to 0 bases, leaving 4 bases not matched to a gene. CDR3 sequence (DNA): TGTGCCAGCAGCCCTGGGACAGGCTTGAACACTGAAGCTTTCTTT. It encodes CASSPGTGLNTEAFF.

V and J are TRBV2 and TRBJ2-3, with 9 bases fitting TRBD1. Germline CDR1 and CDR2: SNHLY and FYNNEI. The J segment lost 9 bases and the V segment lost 6 bases, leaving 4 bases of the junction unmatched. CDR3 size: 12 residues. The CDR3: CASRRGTGTQYF. The CDR3, as DNA: TGTGCCAGCAGGAGGGGGACAGGGACGCAGTATTTT.

CDR3 protein: CASSIGAQGNGYTF. The CDR3 DNA reads TGTGCCAGTAGTATAGGGGCGCAGGGAAATGGCTACACCTTC. The genes are TRBV19 and TRBJ1-2; perhaps TRBD1 as D (5 bases). CDR1 is LNHDA, CDR2 SQIVND, per germline (reference sequence). The length of the CDR3 is 14 residues. Trimming left V 1 base short and J 6 bases short, with 12 bases between.

CDR3 in amino acids: CASSQVNTEAFF. In nucleotides, the CDR3 is TGTGCCAGCAGCCAGGTGAACACTGAAGCTTTCTTT. The rearrangement uses TRBV7-2 and TRBJ1-1; D is unclear. V was pared by 5 bases and J by 0 bases, with 4 bases between. CDR1 SGHTA and CDR2 FQGNSA come from the germline V gene. CDR3 length equals 12 residues.

The DNA for the CDR3 is TGTGCCAGCAGTGAATCGGGTAGCGGAAGCACCAATGAGCAGTTCTTC. This gives the protein CASSESGSGSTNEQFF. V is TRBV2 and J is TRBJ2-1; possible D gene TRBD2, 6 bases. V lost 2 bases and J 6 bases, leaving 17 bases between the germline ends. Germline V lookup: CDR1 SNHLY, CDR2 FYNNEI. The CDR3 covers 16 residues.

J is TRBJ1-2 and V is TRBV3-1 (or the pseudogene TRBV3-2), with TRBD1 matching 7 bases. CDR3 length equals 16 residues. The germline CDR1 and CDR2 sequences are LGHDT and YNNKEL (reference sequence). V lost 1 base to trimming and J lost 4 bases; unmatched junction nucleotides: 9. CDR3 bases: TGTGCCAGCAGCCAAGCCCCAGGGGGGTTGACCTATGGCTACACCTTC. Translated, it gives CASSQAPGGLTYGYTF.

The chain has TRBV7-2 and TRBJ2-3; 8 bases align to TRBD2. The germline gives CDR1 SGHTA, CDR2 FQGNSA. V dropped 3 bases and J dropped 2; count of bases not matched to a gene: 4. The CDR3 spans 15 residues. The CDR3 coding sequence is TGTGCCAGCAGCTTCGGACTAGCCTACACAGATACGCAGTATTTT. Its translation: CASSFGLAYTDTQYF.